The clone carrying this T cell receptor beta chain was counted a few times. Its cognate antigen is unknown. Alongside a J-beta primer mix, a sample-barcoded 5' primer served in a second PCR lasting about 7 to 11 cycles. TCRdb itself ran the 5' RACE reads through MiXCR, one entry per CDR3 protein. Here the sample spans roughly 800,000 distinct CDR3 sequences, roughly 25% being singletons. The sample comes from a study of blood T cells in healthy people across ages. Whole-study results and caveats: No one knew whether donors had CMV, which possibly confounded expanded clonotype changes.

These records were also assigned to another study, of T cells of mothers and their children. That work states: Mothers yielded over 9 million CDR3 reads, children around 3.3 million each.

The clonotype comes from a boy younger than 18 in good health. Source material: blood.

As DNA, the CDR3 is TGTGCCAGCAGTACCACATCCGGACTTCATGAGCAGTTCTTC. Amino acid sequence: CASSTTSGLHEQFF. The gene calls are TRBV6-2 or TRBV6-3 and TRBJ2-1, with D possibly TRBD2 on 5 matching bases. Trimming took off 5 bases at V and 8 bases at J, with 16 bases between the two ends. CDR3 length equals 14 residues. The germline V gene has CDR1 MNHEY and CDR2 SVGEGT.